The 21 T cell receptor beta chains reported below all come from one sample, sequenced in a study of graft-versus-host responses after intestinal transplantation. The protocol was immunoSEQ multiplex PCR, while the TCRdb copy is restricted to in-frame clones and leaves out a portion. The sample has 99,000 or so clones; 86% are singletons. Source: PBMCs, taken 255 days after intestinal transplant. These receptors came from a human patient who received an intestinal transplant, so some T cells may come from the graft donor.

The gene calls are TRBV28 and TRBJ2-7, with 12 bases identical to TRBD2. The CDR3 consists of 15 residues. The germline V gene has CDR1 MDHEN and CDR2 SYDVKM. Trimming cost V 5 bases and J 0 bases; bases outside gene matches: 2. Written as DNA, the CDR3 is TGTGCCAGCAGTGCTAGCGGGAGGGCCTCCTACGAGCAGTACTTC. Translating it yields CASSASGRASYEQYF.

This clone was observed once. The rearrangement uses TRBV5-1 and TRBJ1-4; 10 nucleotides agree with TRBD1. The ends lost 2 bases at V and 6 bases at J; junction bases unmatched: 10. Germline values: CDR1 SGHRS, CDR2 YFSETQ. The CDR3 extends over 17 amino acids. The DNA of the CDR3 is TGCGCCAGCAGCTTAAAAGGACCCGGGACAGGGGATGAAAAACTGTTTTTT. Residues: CASSLKGPGTGDEKLFF.

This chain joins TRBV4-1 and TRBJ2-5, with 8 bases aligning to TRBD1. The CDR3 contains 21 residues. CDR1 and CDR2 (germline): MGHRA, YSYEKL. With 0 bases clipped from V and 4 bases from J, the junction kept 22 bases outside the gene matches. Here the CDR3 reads CASSQEWTPLGQETHGETQYF. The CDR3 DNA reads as TGCGCCAGCAGCCAAGAGTGGACTCCTTTGGGACAGGAAACCCATGGAGAGACCCAGTACTTC.

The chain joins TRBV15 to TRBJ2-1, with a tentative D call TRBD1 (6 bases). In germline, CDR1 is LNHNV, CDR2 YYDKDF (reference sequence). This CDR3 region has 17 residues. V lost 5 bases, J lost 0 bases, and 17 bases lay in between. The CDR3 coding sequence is TGTGCCACCAGCCTTCACCCGAGGGGGAGCTCCTACAATGAGCAGTTCTTC. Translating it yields CATSLHPRGSSYNEQFF.

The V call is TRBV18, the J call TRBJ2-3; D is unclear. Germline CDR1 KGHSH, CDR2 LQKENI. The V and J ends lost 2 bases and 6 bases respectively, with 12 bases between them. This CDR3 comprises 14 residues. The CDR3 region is CASSPAALLDTQYF. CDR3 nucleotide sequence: TGTGCCAGCTCACCAGCGGCCCTTCTGGATACGCAGTATTTT. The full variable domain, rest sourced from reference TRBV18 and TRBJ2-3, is NAGVMQNPRHLVRRRGQEARLRCSPMKGHSHVYWYRQLPEEGLKFMVYLQKENIIDESGMPKERFSAEFPKEGPSILRIQQVVRGDSAAYFCASSPAALLDTQYFGPGTRLTVL.

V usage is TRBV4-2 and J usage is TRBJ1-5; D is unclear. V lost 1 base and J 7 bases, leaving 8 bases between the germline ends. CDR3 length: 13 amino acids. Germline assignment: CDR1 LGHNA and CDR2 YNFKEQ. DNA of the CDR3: TGTGCCAGCAGCCAAGGGGTAGGGCAGCCCCAGCATTTT. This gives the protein CASSQGVGQPQHF.

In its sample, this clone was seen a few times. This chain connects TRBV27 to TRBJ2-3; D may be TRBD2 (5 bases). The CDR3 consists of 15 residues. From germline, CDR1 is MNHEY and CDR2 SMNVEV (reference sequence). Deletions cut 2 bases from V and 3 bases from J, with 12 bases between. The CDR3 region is CASSLGRVATDTQYF. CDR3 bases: TGTGCCAGCAGTTTAGGGCGGGTCGCGACAGATACGCAGTATTTT.

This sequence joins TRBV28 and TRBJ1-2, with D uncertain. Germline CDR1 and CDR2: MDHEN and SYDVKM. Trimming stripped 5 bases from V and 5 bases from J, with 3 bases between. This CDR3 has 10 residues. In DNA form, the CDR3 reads TGTGCCAGCAGTGGATATGGCTACACCTTC. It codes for CASSGYGYTF.

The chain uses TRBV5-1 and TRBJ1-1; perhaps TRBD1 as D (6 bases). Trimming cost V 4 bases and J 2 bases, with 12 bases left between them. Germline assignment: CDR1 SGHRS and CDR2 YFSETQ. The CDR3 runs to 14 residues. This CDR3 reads CASSQGQSNTEAFF. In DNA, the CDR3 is TGCGCCAGCAGCCAAGGACAGAGTAACACTGAAGCTTTCTTT.

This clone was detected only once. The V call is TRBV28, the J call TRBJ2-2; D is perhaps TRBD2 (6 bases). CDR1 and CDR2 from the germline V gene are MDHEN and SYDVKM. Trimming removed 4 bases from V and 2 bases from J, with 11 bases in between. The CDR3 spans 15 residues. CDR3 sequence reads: CASSYGTLNTGELFF. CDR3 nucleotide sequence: TGTGCCAGCAGTTACGGGACTCTAAACACCGGGGAGCTGTTTTTT.

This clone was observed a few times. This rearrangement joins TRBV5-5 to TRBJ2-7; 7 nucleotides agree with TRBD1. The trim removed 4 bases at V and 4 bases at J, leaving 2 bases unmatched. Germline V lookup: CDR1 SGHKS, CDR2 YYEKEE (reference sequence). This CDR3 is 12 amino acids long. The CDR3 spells CASSLGQYEQYV. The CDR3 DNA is TGTGCCAGCAGCCTGGGACAGTACGAGCAGTACGTC.

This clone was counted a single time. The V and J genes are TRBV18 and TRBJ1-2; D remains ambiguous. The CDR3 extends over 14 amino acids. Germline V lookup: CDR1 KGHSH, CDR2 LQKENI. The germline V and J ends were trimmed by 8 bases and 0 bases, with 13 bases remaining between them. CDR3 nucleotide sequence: TGTGCCAGCATACCCAGCACAGCTAACTATGGCTACACCTTC. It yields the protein CASIPSTANYGYTF. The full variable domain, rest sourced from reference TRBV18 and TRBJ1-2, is NAGVMQNPRHLVRRRGQEARLRCSPMKGHSHVYWYRQLPEEGLKFMVYLQKENIIDESGMPKERFSAEFPKEGPSILRIQQVVRGDSAAYFCASIPSTANYGYTFGSGTRLTVV.

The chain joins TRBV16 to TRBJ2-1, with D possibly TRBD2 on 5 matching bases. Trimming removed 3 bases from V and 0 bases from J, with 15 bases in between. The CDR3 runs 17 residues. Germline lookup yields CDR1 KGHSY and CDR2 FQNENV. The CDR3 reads CASSHPANGSSYNEQFF. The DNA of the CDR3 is TGTGCCAGCAGCCACCCTGCCAATGGGAGCTCCTACAATGAGCAGTTCTTC.

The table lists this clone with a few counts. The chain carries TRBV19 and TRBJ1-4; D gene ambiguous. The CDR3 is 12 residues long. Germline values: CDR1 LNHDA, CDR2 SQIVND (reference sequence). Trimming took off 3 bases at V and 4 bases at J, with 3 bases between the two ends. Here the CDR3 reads CASSMVNEKLFF. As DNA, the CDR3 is TGTGCCAGTAGTATGGTTAATGAAAAACTGTTTTTT.

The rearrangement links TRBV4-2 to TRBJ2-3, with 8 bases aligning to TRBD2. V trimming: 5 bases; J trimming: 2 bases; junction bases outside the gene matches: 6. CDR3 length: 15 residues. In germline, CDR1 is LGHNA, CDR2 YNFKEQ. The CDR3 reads CASSIAGPSTDTQYF. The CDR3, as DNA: TGTGCCAGCAGCATAGCGGGACCGTCCACAGATACGCAGTATTTT.

DNA of the CDR3: TGTGCCAGCAGCTTGTTAGAGACCCAGTACTTC. Protein product: CASSLLETQYF. The chain uses TRBV5-6 and TRBJ2-5; D is ambiguous. There are 11 residues in the CDR3. V was trimmed by 1 base and J by 4 bases, leaving 2 bases between them. Per the germline V gene, CDR1 is SGHDT and CDR2 is YYEEEE.

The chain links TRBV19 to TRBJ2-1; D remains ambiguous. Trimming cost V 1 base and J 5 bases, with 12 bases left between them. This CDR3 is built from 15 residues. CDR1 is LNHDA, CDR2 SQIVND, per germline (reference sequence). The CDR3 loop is CASSIGLTLHNEQFF. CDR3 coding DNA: TGTGCCAGTAGTATAGGTCTTACCCTCCACAATGAGCAGTTCTTC.

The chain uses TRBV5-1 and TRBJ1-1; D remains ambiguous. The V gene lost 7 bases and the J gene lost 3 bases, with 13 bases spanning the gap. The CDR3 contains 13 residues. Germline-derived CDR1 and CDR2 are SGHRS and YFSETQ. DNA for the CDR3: TGCGCCAGCCGAACACCTGAGGACACTGAAGCTTTCTTT. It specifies CASRTPEDTEAFF.

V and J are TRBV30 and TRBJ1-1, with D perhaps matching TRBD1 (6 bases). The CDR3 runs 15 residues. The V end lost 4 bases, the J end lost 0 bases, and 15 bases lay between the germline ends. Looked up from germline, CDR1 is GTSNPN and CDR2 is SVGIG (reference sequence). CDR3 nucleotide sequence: TGTGCCTGGAAAGGTAGGGGGGTAGTGAACACTGAAGCTTTCTTT. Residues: CAWKGRGVVNTEAFF.

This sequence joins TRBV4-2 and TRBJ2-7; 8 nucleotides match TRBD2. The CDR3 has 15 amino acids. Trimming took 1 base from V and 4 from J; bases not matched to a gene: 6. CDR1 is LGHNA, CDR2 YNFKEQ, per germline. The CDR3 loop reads CASSQAPTSEYEQYF. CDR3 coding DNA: TGTGCCAGCAGCCAAGCCCCGACTAGCGAGTACGAGCAGTACTTC.

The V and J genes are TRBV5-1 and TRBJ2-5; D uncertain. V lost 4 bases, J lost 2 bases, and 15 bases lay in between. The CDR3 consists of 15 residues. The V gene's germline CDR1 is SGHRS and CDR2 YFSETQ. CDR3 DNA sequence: TGCGCCAGCAGCGAGGCAGAGTGGCAGCAAGAGACCCAGTACTTC. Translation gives CASSEAEWQQETQYF.